This paragraph covers one T cell receptor beta chain sequence. Trimming removed 11 bases from V and 5 bases from J, with 16 bases in between. There are 13 residues in the CDR3. Germline V gene data show CDR1 as LNHDA and CDR2 as SQIVND (reference sequence). This specimen belongs to a study of OX40 agonist ivuxolimab in advanced cancers. Across the whole study: An agonistic anti-OX40 (CD134) antibody, ivuxolimab, was used to treat the patients. Anti-PD-1, anti-PD-L1 or anti-CTLA-4 therapy given earlier was allowed, and around 40% had some.

Some clones are missing from TCRdb's copy, which holds only in-frame ones; the method was immunoSEQ multiplex PCR. The table has approximately 91,000 clones, 65% to 90% seen once. Baseline, cycle 4 day 1, and cycle 7 day 1 were the blood sampling points. The starting material was CD4+ or CD8+ T cells sorted from blood, obtained in a trial of the OX40 agonist ivuxolimab. This receptor was taken from an adult with an advanced solid tumor such as melanoma, head and neck, liver or kidney cancer. The V call is TRBV19, the J call TRBJ2-1, with a weak D call TRBD2 (6 bases). The CDR3 nucleotides are TGTGCCTCCGGGGGAGCTCGGAACAATGAGCAGTTCTTC. It codes for CASGGARNNEQFF.